Presented here are 22 T cell receptor beta chains from one specimen sequenced in a study of shared clonotypes between healthy human individuals (dated by TCRdb to about 2020). Preparation of the library involved the immunoSEQ multiplex PCR assay. In TCRdb, the immuneACCESS table is reduced to in-frame sequences with V and J assigned. These tables do not hold every clone; where another copy was compared, an unresolved V gene accounts for under half, and the others remain unexplained. Across this sample there are approximately 740,000 clones, with under 80% seen only once. The biggest ten clones account for over 1.5% of the sample. Sequences were obtained from memory CD4+ T cells sorted from blood. Reading the label with the study, this specimen's cell subset or site is: CD45RA-negative fraction. The receptors were sampled from a woman aged 30 to 39 in good health.

V usage is TRBV14 and J usage is TRBJ1-1, with D tentatively TRBD1 (6 bases). The CDR3 consists of 15 residues. Trimming removed 0 bases at V and 9 bases at J, with 17 bases between. Germline V lookup: CDR1 SGHDN, CDR2 FVKESK. The CDR3: CASSQEWLGQGKAFF. The CDR3 DNA is TGTGCCAGCAGCCAAGAATGGTTGGGTCAGGGGAAAGCTTTCTTT.

This sequence joins TRBV5-8 and TRBJ2-1; D possibly uses TRBD1 or TRBD2 (5 bases each). Trimming took 3 bases from V and 10 from J, leaving 17 bases between them. Germline V CDR1 and CDR2: SGHTS, YDEGEE. CDR3 length: 14 residues. CDR3 region: CASSYYFGTVEQFF. The CDR3 DNA reads TGTGCCAGCAGCTATTATTTCGGGACCGTCGAGCAGTTCTTC. Combining the CDR3 with reference TRBV5-8 and TRBJ2-1 gives the whole variable domain EAGVTQSPTHLIKTRGQQATLRCSPISGHTSVYWYQQALGLGLQFLLWYDEGEERNRGNFPPRFSGRQFPNYSSELNVNALELEDSALYLCASSYYFGTVEQFFGPGTRLTVL.

The chain employs TRBV4-1 and TRBJ1-1; perhaps TRBD1 as D (6 bases). The ends were cut back, 3 bases at V and 5 bases at J, with 22 bases in the middle. Germline V gene lookup returns CDR1 MGHRA and CDR2 YSYEKL. The CDR3 spans 17 residues. CDR3 nucleotide sequence: TGCGCCAGCAGCCACTCACCGTTCGGGGGGCGGGAGACTGAAGCTTTCTTT. Its protein product is CASSHSPFGGRETEAFF.

This clone was recorded once. A far more abundant clone sits one base away, making this likely a read error. V usage is TRBV5-5 and J usage is TRBJ2-7, with TRBD1 identical over 7 bases. V shed 2 bases and J 2 bases; nucleotides not matched to a gene: 1. This CDR3 region has 13 residues. Per germline, CDR1 SGHKS and CDR2 YYEKEE (reference sequence). The CDR3 DNA follows: TGTGCCAGCAGCTTACAGGGGCCCTACGAGCAGTACTTC. Translation: CASSLQGPYEQYF.

This clone has only one observation. The chain couples TRBV19 to TRBJ1-2, with 9 nucleotides matching TRBD1. The ends lost 5 bases at V and 8 bases at J; junction bases unmatched: 9. This CDR3 is 14 amino acids long. Per the germline V gene, CDR1 is LNHDA and CDR2 is SQIVND (reference sequence). Written as DNA, the CDR3 is TGTGCCAGTAGTCCCCAAACAGGGGGCAGGGGCTACACCTTC. Amino acid sequence: CASSPQTGGRGYTF.

This clone was observed a handful of times. CDR3 DNA: TGTGCCAGTAGGAAAACTGAATCCTGGTACGAGCAGTACTTC. Its translation is CASRKTESWYEQYF. The chain employs TRBV19 and TRBJ2-7; D unresolved. This CDR3 spans 14 amino acids. V was pared by 6 bases and J by 4 bases, with 16 bases between. Germline V lookup: CDR1 LNHDA, CDR2 SQIVND (reference sequence).

This clone was recorded only once. V is TRBV6-5 and J is TRBJ2-6; D call uncertain. CDR1 and CDR2 from the germline V gene are MNHEY and SVGAGI. V gave up 0 bases and J gave up 2 bases, with 8 bases separating them. The CDR3 length is 16 residues. The chain's CDR3 is CASSYSVQTGANVLTF. The DNA for the CDR3 is TGTGCCAGCAGTTACTCCGTACAGACTGGGGCCAACGTCCTGACTTTC.

The genes are TRBV27 and TRBJ2-7; 7 positions match TRBD2. From germline, CDR1 is MNHEY and CDR2 SMNVEV (reference sequence). J was trimmed by 2 bases and V by 3 bases; bases with no gene match: 13. The CDR3 is made up of 17 amino acids. This chain's CDR3 is CASSLTLPGLPTYEQYF. In DNA form, the CDR3 reads TGTGCCAGCAGTTTGACATTACCGGGACTACCAACCTACGAGCAGTACTTC.

This clone has only one observation. The chain joins TRBV19 to TRBJ1-5; tentative D call: TRBD1 (5 bases). The germline gives CDR1 LNHDA, CDR2 SQIVND (reference sequence). V gave up 3 bases and J gave up 2 bases, with 11 bases separating them. This CDR3 is built from 15 residues. The CDR3: CASSILGGGNQPQHF. The CDR3 DNA reads TGTGCCAGTAGTATTTTGGGGGGTGGCAATCAGCCCCAGCATTTT.

This clone was detected many times. The V and J genes are TRBV7-2 and TRBJ2-7; D gene unclear. V lost 5 bases to trimming and J lost 3 bases, with 11 bases between them. CDR1 and CDR2 from the germline V gene are SGHTA and FQGNSA. The CDR3 sequence is 13 residues long. CDR3 DNA: TGTGCCAGCAGCCCAGGACCTGGCTACGAGCAGTACTTC. Protein: CASSPGPGYEQYF.

J is TRBJ1-1 and V is TRBV19; tentative D call: TRBD1 (5 bases). The CDR3 loop spans 16 amino acids. Germline V lookup: CDR1 LNHDA, CDR2 SQIVND (reference sequence). V was trimmed by 3 bases and J by 4 bases, leaving 18 bases between them. For the CDR3, the DNA is TGTGCCAGTAGTATCCTCACTCGAGGGGTGAGCACTGAAGCTTTCTTT. Residues: CASSILTRGVSTEAFF. Looking up the rest from reference TRBV19 and TRBJ1-1 gives the full variable domain: DGGITQSPKYLFRKEGQNVTLSCEQNLNHDAMYWYRQDPGQGLRLIYYSQIVNDFQKGDIAEGYSVSREKKESFPLTVTSAQKNPTAFYLCASSILTRGVSTEAFFGQGTRLTVV.

This chain connects TRBV7-9 to TRBJ2-1, with D hard to call. V was trimmed by 1 base and J by 8 bases, leaving 12 bases between them. Germline lookup yields CDR1 SEHNR and CDR2 FQNEAQ (reference sequence). This CDR3 spans 14 amino acids. CDR3 amino acids: CASSLVGSLDEQFF. For the CDR3, the DNA is TGTGCCAGCAGCTTAGTAGGGTCCCTGGATGAGCAGTTCTTC.

The rearrangement joins TRBV30 to TRBJ2-5, with 10 bases that match TRBD2. The V segment lost 3 bases and the J segment 5 bases; nucleotides outside the gene matches: 9. CDR1 and CDR2 (germline): GTSNPN, SVGIG (reference sequence). This CDR3 is built from 15 residues. This CDR3 reads CAWSIAGGGGETQYF. CDR3 nucleotides: TGTGCCTGGAGCATAGCGGGAGGTGGGGGGGAGACCCAGTACTTC.

This chain uses TRBV12-5 with TRBJ2-1; possible D gene TRBD1, 6 bases. Trimming took off 1 base at V and 9 bases at J, with 13 bases between the two ends. The CDR3 totals 14 residues. The germline gives CDR1 LGHNT, CDR2 FRNRAP. In DNA, the CDR3 is TGTGCTAGTGGTTTGGAACCAGGGGTAGGTGAGCAGTTCTTC. This codes for CASGLEPGVGEQFF.

This clone was seen only once. The gene calls are TRBV5-1 and TRBJ2-4; tentatively, D is TRBD1 (6 bases). V was trimmed by 4 bases and J by 8 bases, leaving 16 bases between them. Germline V lookup: CDR1 SGHRS, CDR2 YFSETQ. The CDR3 contains 14 residues. The CDR3 region is CASSAPSQGDIQYF. The CDR3, as DNA: TGCGCCAGCAGCGCACCATCACAGGGAGACATTCAGTACTTC.

V is TRBV28 and J is TRBJ1-5; D is uncertain. Germline V gene data show CDR1 as MDHEN and CDR2 as SYDVKM. V was pared by 7 bases and J by 6 bases, with 16 bases between. This CDR3 is 14 amino acids long. CDR3 nucleotide sequence: TGTGCCAGCAAGCGTGCCGAAAGAGGTCAGCCCCAGCATTTT. Protein product: CASKRAERGQPQHF.

Points on this clone: The same CDR3 can be traced to other DNA sequences in this sample. The V call is TRBV18, the J call TRBJ1-5; 8 positions agree with TRBD1. The CDR3 has 14 amino acids. The J segment lost 4 bases and the V segment lost 3 bases, leaving 2 bases of the junction unmatched. Germline CDR1 reads KGHSH; CDR2 reads LQKENI. CDR3 sequence: CASSPGQGNQPQHF. CDR3 coding DNA: TGTGCCAGCTCACCTGGACAGGGAAATCAGCCCCAGCATTTT.

This clone has a handful of counts. V and J are TRBV29-1 and TRBJ2-3; D call uncertain. V shed 6 bases and J shed 3 bases, with 10 bases lying between them. CDR1 is SQVTM and CDR2 is ANQGSEA in the germline V gene. The CDR3 sequence is 12 residues long. The CDR3 sequence: CSVKPTTDTQYF. CDR3 nucleotide sequence: TGCAGCGTGAAACCCACAACAGATACGCAGTATTTT.

The DNA for the CDR3 is TGTGCCAGCTCACCGCCTAGACTAGCGGGAGTTCCCGGGGAGCTGTTTTTT. It encodes CASSPPRLAGVPGELFF. The rearrangement uses TRBV18 and TRBJ2-2; TRBD2 agrees at 12 bases. The CDR3 contains 17 residues. CDR1 and CDR2 (germline): KGHSH, LQKENI. The V and J ends lost 3 bases and 6 bases, in that order; junction bases with no gene match: 8. The variable domain in full, with the rest retrieved from reference TRBV18 and TRBJ2-2, is NAGVMQNPRHLVRRRGQEARLRCSPMKGHSHVYWYRQLPEEGLKFMVYLQKENIIDESGMPKERFSAEFPKEGPSILRIQQVVRGDSAAYFCASSPPRLAGVPGELFFGEGSRLTVL.

The chain recombines TRBV11-2 with TRBJ2-5; possibly TRBD2 for D (6 bases). V gave up 4 bases and J gave up 2 bases, with 8 bases separating them. This CDR3 has 13 amino acids. The germline V gene has CDR1 SGHAT and CDR2 FQNNGV. CDR3 in DNA: TGTGCCAGCAGCTCGGGACTGCAAGAGACCCAGTACTTC. Its protein is CASSSGLQETQYF.

This clone has just one count. The rearrangement joins TRBV27 to TRBJ1-2; 12 bases agree with TRBD1. V was pared by 2 bases and J by 4 bases, with 5 bases of the junction left unmatched. CDR3 length: 16 amino acids. The V gene's germline CDR1 is MNHEY and CDR2 SMNVEV (reference sequence). CDR3 sequence reads: CASSLEGQGAGYGYTF. CDR3 DNA sequence: TGTGCCAGCAGTTTAGAGGGACAGGGGGCAGGCTATGGCTACACCTTC.

The chain has TRBV11-2 and TRBJ1-1; D is undetermined. Germline loops: CDR1 SGHAT, CDR2 FQNNGV. The CDR3 length is 15 residues. V lost 0 bases to trimming and J lost 0 bases, with 8 bases between them. The CDR3 loop is CASSLDQLLNTEAFF. Written as DNA, the CDR3 is TGTGCCAGCAGCTTAGATCAGCTATTGAACACTGAAGCTTTCTTT.